This record looks at one T cell receptor (beta chain) sequence and its context. Its antigen remains unidentified. Trimming took 5 bases from V and 7 from J, leaving 15 bases between them. Germline V lookup: CDR1 MNHEY, CDR2 SVGEGT. The CDR3 loop spans 13 amino acids. The data originate from a study of early T cells in non-severe SARS-CoV-2 infection. Study-wide results and limits: Comparison of clonotypes with VDJdb favored anti-spike CD8 responses while missing private and CD4 specificities.

TCRdb itself ran the 5' RACE reads through MiXCR, one entry per CDR3 protein. The data hold about 64,000 distinct CDR3 sequences, with about 17% observed a single time. The sequence was obtained from an adult who was a healthcare worker with PCR-confirmed SARS-CoV-2 infection or an uninfected control (not recorded which). Material: whole blood, obtained at baseline. The V call is TRBV6-2 or TRBV6-3, the J call TRBJ2-7; D is possibly TRBD1 (6 bases). As DNA, the CDR3 is TGTGCCAGCAGTGACGGGACACCTTTGGAGCAGTACTTC. Translation: CASSDGTPLEQYF.